This passage covers 13 T cell receptor beta chains from one sample sequenced in a study of CD8+ T cells in alopecia areata. Treatment specified: oral pan-JAK inhibitor, 5-10 mg twice daily. Sequencing templates came from extracted RNA that was reverse transcribed into cDNA. Some clones are missing from TCRdb's copy, which holds only in-frame ones; the method was immunoSEQ multiplex PCR. The sample has 190,000 or so clones, 58% seen once; the top ten hold 10% to 15%. The sequencing here drew on CD8+ T cells sorted from blood, taken at week 24, from a patient treated with tofacitinib. These receptors were obtained from a human donor with alopecia areata.

The CDR3 reads CASSAAGELFF. The CDR3 DNA reads TGTGCCAGCAGCGCAGCCGGGGAGCTGTTTTTT. The chain links TRBV9 to TRBJ2-2; D is undetermined. From germline, CDR1 is SGDLS and CDR2 YYNGEE. The CDR3 is 11 residues long. The V end lost 3 bases, the J end lost 6 bases, and 3 bases lay between the germline ends.

A word on this clone: One end of the junction does not line up with germline, which may come from a read error. The chain combines TRBV6-6 with TRBJ2-1, with D possibly matching TRBD1 (5 bases). The CDR3 totals 14 residues. CDR1 is MNHNY and CDR2 is SVGAGI in the germline V gene (reference sequence). Written as DNA, the CDR3 is TGTGCCGCAGGATTAAGGGGCCTATACAATGGGCAGTTCTTC. Residues: CAAGLRGLYNGQFF.

V gene TRBV2 combines with J gene TRBJ2-1; a possible D gene is TRBD2 (6 bases). This CDR3 comprises 13 residues. The ends were cut back, 4 bases at V and 8 bases at J, with 12 bases in the middle. Germline V gene sequence: CDR1 SNHLY, CDR2 FYNNEI. CDR3 protein: CASSAIPGDEQFF. The CDR3 DNA reads TGTGCCAGCAGTGCGATTCCGGGGGATGAGCAGTTCTTC.

This clone was picked up a small number of times. The chain links TRBV7-8 to TRBJ2-3; 7 bases fit TRBD1. This CDR3 is built from 15 residues. Looked up from germline, CDR1 is SGHVS and CDR2 is FQNEAQ. With V trimmed by 1 base and J by 3 bases, 4 bases remained unmatched. The CDR3 loop is CASSLGQGRTDTQYF. DNA for the CDR3: TGTGCCAGCAGCTTAGGACAGGGTAGGACAGATACGCAGTATTTT.

The J gene is TRBJ2-7, the V gene TRBV11-2, with D possibly called TRBD1 or TRBD2 (6 bases each). This CDR3 is built from 11 residues. Trimming stripped 5 bases from V and 9 bases from J, with 11 bases between. Germline V gene lookup returns CDR1 SGHAT and CDR2 FQNNGV. The CDR3 DNA follows: TGTGCCAGCAGCCAGGGGACTGGGCAGTACTTC. It translates to CASSQGTGQYF.

The rearrangement uses TRBV30 and TRBJ2-3; 12 bases fit TRBD1. Germline CDR1 reads GTSNPN; CDR2 reads SVGIG (reference sequence). This CDR3 is built from 16 residues. V shed 1 base and J 3 bases; nucleotides not matched to a gene: 5. The DNA of the CDR3 is TGTGCCTGGAGTGATGGGACAGGGGGCCTGACAGATACGCAGTATTTT. Encoded protein: CAWSDGTGGLTDTQYF.

The J gene is TRBJ2-3, the V gene TRBV29-1; TRBD2 aligns across 8 bases. After removal of 1 base from V and 4 bases from J, the junction contained 7 bases not matched to a gene. Germline lookup yields CDR1 SQVTM and CDR2 ANQGSEA. This CDR3 region has 15 residues. CDR3 DNA: TGCAGCGTTGAAGCACGGGGGGGAGGATCAGATACGCAGTATTTT. Encoded protein: CSVEARGGGSDTQYF.

The chain carries TRBV4-1 and TRBJ2-7; 9 bases line up with TRBD1. V was clipped by 8 bases and J by 7 bases; unmatched bases: 12. CDR1 is MGHRA, CDR2 YSYEKL, per germline. This CDR3 region has 14 residues. The CDR3 coding sequence is TGCGCCAGCCAAGTAGGACAGGGGAGTTCAGAGCAGTACTTC. Residues: CASQVGQGSSEQYF.

Here the CDR3 reads CASSSMSGGARTDTQYF. The CDR3 region has the DNA TGTGCCAGCAGCTCAATGAGCGGGGGGGCCCGGACAGATACGCAGTATTTT. The gene calls are TRBV13 and TRBJ2-3; 10 nucleotides align to TRBD2. V dropped 4 bases and J dropped 3; count of bases not matched to a gene: 10. There are 17 residues in the CDR3. Per the germline V gene, CDR1 is PRHDT and CDR2 is FYEKMQ (reference sequence).

V is TRBV7-9 and J is TRBJ2-7; the match to TRBD2 covers 8 bases. CDR3 length: 13 residues. Germline V gene sequence: CDR1 SEHNR, CDR2 FQNEAQ (reference sequence). Trimming at V came to 5 bases and at J to 3 bases, leaving 3 bases not matched to a gene. Here the CDR3 reads CASSHSGVYEQYF. CDR3 DNA: TGTGCCAGCAGCCATAGCGGGGTCTACGAGCAGTACTTC.

This clone has a handful of counts. V usage is TRBV23-1 and J usage is TRBJ1-1, with a weak D call TRBD1 (5 bases). TRBV23-1 is given ORF status, its function remaining uncertain. The V gene lost 2 bases and the J gene lost 6 bases, with 22 bases spanning the gap. The CDR3 has 17 residues. As DNA, the CDR3 is TGCGCCAGCAGTCAACCATGGAGGGACGCTTCTGGGTCTGAAGCTTTCTTT. Translated, it gives CASSQPWRDASGSEAFF.

This clone showed up just a few times. The rearrangement uses TRBV6-1 and TRBJ1-1; D gene uncertain. V lost 6 bases to trimming and J lost 3 bases, with 8 bases between them. The CDR3 extends over 12 amino acids. CDR1 is MNHNS and CDR2 is SASEGT in the germline V gene. CDR3 amino acids: CASRRTYTEAFF. For the CDR3, the DNA is TGTGCCAGCAGGAGGACGTACACTGAAGCTTTCTTT.

This clone occurred a few times. The chain carries TRBV7-9 and TRBJ2-7, with TRBD1 matching 9 bases. The V gene end was trimmed by 1 base and the J gene end by 3 bases; junction bases not matched to a gene: 7. CDR3 length equals 16 residues. The germline CDR1 and CDR2 sequences are SEHNR and FQNEAQ (reference sequence). The CDR3 region is CASSLGGQGRLYEQYF. The CDR3 nucleotides read TGTGCCAGCAGCTTAGGGGGACAGGGCCGCCTCTACGAGCAGTACTTC.